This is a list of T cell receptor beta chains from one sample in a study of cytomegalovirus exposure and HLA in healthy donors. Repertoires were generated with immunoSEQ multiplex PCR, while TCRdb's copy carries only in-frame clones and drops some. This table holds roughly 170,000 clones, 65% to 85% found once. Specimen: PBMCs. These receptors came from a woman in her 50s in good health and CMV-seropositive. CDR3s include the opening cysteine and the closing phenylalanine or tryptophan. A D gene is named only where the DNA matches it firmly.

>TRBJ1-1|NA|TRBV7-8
CASSLPLGGRGTEAFF
TGTGCCAGCAGCCTTCCCCTAGGAGGTCGGGGCACTGAAGCTTTCTTT
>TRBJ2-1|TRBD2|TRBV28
CASSWTSGNNEQFF
TGTGCCAGCAGCTGGACTAGCGGGAACAATGAGCAGTTCTTC
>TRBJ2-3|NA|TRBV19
CASTGRATPSTDTQYF
TGTGCCAGTACCGGCAGGGCGACTCCTAGCACAGATACGCAGTATTTT
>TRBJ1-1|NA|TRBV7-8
CASSPLGGTEAFF
TGTGCCAGCAGTCCCCTCGGGGGCACTGAAGCTTTCTTT
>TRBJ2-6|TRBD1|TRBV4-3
CASSQDQAGDRGMVSGANVLTF
TGCGCCAGCAGCCAAGATCAGGCTGGGGACAGGGGAATGGTATCTGGGGCCAACGTCCTGACTTTC
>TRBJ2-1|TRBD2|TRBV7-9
CASIPRVAGGPNEQFF
TGTGCCAGCATCCCTAGGGTAGCGGGGGGGCCCAATGAGCAGTTCTTC
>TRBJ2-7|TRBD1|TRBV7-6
CASSLGDRGEEQYF
TGTGCCAGCAGCTTAGGGGACAGGGGCGAGGAGCAGTACTTC
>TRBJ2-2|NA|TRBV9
CASSAGHRNTGELFF
TGTGCCAGCAGCGCGGGACACCGAAACACCGGGGAGCTGTTTTTT
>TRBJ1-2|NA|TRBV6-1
CASSEARPRWGYTF
TGTGCCAGCAGTGAAGCGCGTCCCCGTTGGGGCTACACCTTC
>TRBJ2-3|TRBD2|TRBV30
CAWSVRGGYTQYF
TGTGCCTGGAGTGTACGGGGAGGGTATACGCAGTATTTT